This T cell receptor (beta chain) was observed in a study of T cell changes during pregnancy in multiple sclerosis. This CDR3 is built from 16 residues. Trimming took 2 bases from V and 7 from J; bases not matched to a gene: 10. The germline V gene encodes CDR1 SGHTA and CDR2 FQGNSA. Sequencing used immunoSEQ multiplex PCR; TCRdb keeps in-frame clones, though not all of them. The sample lists 35,000 to 45,000 clones, 87% occurring once. This chain links TRBV7-2 with TRBJ1-2; 10 nucleotides match TRBD1. The receptor's source is a female donor with multiple sclerosis, enrolled in a pregnancy study. The specimen comprised CD4+ T cells from peripheral blood mononuclear cells, sampled after pregnancy. CDR3 protein: CASSLYGTGESGGYTF. The CDR3 nucleotides are TGTGCCAGCAGCTTATATGGGACAGGGGAAAGCGGTGGCTACACCTTC. The complete variable domain, with remaining parts taken from reference TRBV7-2 and TRBJ1-2, reads GAGVSQSPSNKVTEKGKDVELRCDPISGHTALYWYRQSLGQGLEFLIYFQGNSAPDKSGLPSDRFSAERTGGSVSTLTIQRTQQEDSAVYLCASSLYGTGESGGYTFGSGTRLTVV.